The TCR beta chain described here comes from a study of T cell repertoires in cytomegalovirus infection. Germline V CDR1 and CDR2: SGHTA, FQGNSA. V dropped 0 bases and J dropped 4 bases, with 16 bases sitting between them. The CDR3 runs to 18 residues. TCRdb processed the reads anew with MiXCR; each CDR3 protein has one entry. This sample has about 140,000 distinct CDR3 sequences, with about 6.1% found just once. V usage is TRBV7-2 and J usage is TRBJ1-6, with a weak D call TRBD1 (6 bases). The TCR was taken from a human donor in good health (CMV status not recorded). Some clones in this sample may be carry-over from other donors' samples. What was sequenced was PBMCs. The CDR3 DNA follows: TGTGCCAGCAGCTTAGCTTCCGGACAGAGACCTTATAATTCACCCCTCCACTTT. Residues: CASSLASGQRPYNSPLHF.